This entry lists 9 T cell receptor beta chains sequenced from one sample in a study of T-cell reconstitution after alpha-beta-depleted transplantation in children. Molecular barcoding with unique molecular identifiers was used for the TCRbeta library. MiXCR, run by TCRdb on the PCR reads, gives a single entry per CDR3 protein. In the table there are about 500,000 distinct CDR3 sequences, about an eighth of which are singletons. The input for sequencing was PBMCs, mostly from graft donor cells, taken 180 days after TCRalphabeta/CD19-depleted stem cell transplant. These TCRs come from a female patient aged 2-15 years who had a stem cell transplant for aplastic anemia, so the T cells may come from the graft donor.

This clonotype was seen a handful of times. The rearrangement links TRBV10-3 to TRBJ1-1; 7 bases line up with TRBD1. This CDR3 is 17 amino acids long. V gave up 7 bases and J gave up 2 bases; unmatched junction bases: 16. Per germline, CDR1 ENHRY and CDR2 SYGVKD. DNA for the CDR3: TGTGCCATCACATCCTTGGCAGCGGACAGGTCAAACACTGAAGCTTTCTTT. This gives the protein CAITSLAADRSNTEAFF.

This clonotype occurred a few times. The chain carries TRBV20-1 and TRBJ2-6; TRBD1 is a possible D gene (5 bases). This CDR3 has 14 residues. Germline values: CDR1 DFQATT, CDR2 SNEGSKA (reference sequence). V gave up 2 bases and J gave up 1 base, with 6 bases separating them. The CDR3 nucleotides read TGCAGTGCTAGAAGGGGTTCTGGGGCCAACGTCCTGACTTTC. Protein sequence: CSARRGSGANVLTF.

With regard to this clonotype: A single base separates this from a much larger clone, so it may be a read error. The chain recombines TRBV6-5 with TRBJ2-7; TRBD2 is a possible D gene (5 bases). The germline V gene has CDR1 MNHEY and CDR2 SVGAGI. The CDR3 is 16 amino acids. V was cut by 0 bases and J by 6 bases, with 18 bases left in between. CDR3 protein: CASSYSILAPSSEQYF. For the CDR3, the DNA is TGTGCCAGCAGTTACTCGATTCTAGCTCCTTCGTCCGAGCAGTACTTC.

This clonotype was observed a few times. The chain combines TRBV15 with TRBJ2-2, with a weak D call TRBD1 (6 bases). The CDR3 has 15 amino acids. V was trimmed by 5 bases and J by 3 bases, leaving 13 bases between them. Per germline, CDR1 LNHNV and CDR2 YYDKDF (reference sequence). The CDR3 loop reads CATSWGQAYTGELFF. DNA for the CDR3: TGTGCCACCAGCTGGGGGCAAGCCTACACCGGGGAGCTGTTTTTT.

This clonotype was counted many times. CDR3 sequence: CASSPTGAGTDTQYF. The CDR3 DNA is TGTGCCAGCTCACCGACAGGGGCTGGCACAGATACGCAGTATTTT. The J gene is TRBJ2-3, the V gene TRBV18; 8 bases are a match to TRBD1. Per the germline V gene, CDR1 is KGHSH and CDR2 is LQKENI. Trimming cost V 3 bases and J 1 base; bases outside gene matches: 3. This CDR3 region has 15 residues.

The sample holds many counts of this clonotype. The chain uses TRBV7-2 and TRBJ2-6; the match to TRBD1 covers 7 bases. V shed 5 bases, J shed 2 bases, and the junction held 3 bases outside the gene matches. This CDR3 spans 15 amino acids. From germline, CDR1 is SGHTA and CDR2 FQGNSA. CDR3 bases: TGTGCCAGCAGCCGCGACAGGGCTGGGGCCAACGTCCTGACTTTC. It codes for CASSRDRAGANVLTF.

The chain recombines TRBV14 with TRBJ2-1; D is ambiguous. Germline CDR1 SGHDN, CDR2 FVKESK. CDR3 length: 16 amino acids. Trimming stripped 0 bases from V and 2 bases from J, with 11 bases between. The CDR3 loop reads CASSQDPYLAYNEQFF. The CDR3 DNA follows: TGTGCCAGCAGCCAAGATCCATACCTAGCCTACAATGAGCAGTTCTTC.

This chain uses TRBV7-2 with TRBJ2-2; 11 bases are a match to TRBD1. CDR1 is SGHTA and CDR2 is FQGNSA in the germline V gene. The CDR3 contains 17 residues. Unmatched junction bases numbered 13, after V lost 8 bases and J lost 5 bases. The CDR3 loop reads CASRELGQGGGTGELFF. DNA of the CDR3: TGTGCCAGCCGAGAGTTGGGACAGGGGGGAGGAACCGGGGAGCTGTTTTTT. Supplemented by reference TRBV7-2 and TRBJ2-2, the full variable domain reads GAGVSQSPSNKVTEKGKDVELRCDPISGHTALYWYRQSLGQGLEFLIYFQGNSAPDKSGLPSDRFSAERTGGSVSTLTIQRTQQEDSAVYLCASRELGQGGGTGELFFGEGSRLTVL.

This clonotype came up a few times. The gene calls are TRBV19 and TRBJ1-1, with D perhaps matching TRBD1 (6 bases). Trimming shortened V by 4 bases and J by 5 bases, and 14 bases separated the two germline ends. CDR1 and CDR2 from the germline V gene are LNHDA and SQIVND (reference sequence). The CDR3 extends over 14 amino acids. CDR3 sequence reads: CASSTGQQKTEAFF. CDR3 in DNA: TGTGCCAGTAGTACCGGACAGCAGAAGACTGAAGCTTTCTTT. The whole variable domain, filled in from reference TRBV19 and TRBJ1-1, reads DGGITQSPKYLFRKEGQNVTLSCEQNLNHDAMYWYRQDPGQGLRLIYYSQIVNDFQKGDIAEGYSVSREKKESFPLTVTSAQKNPTAFYLCASSTGQQKTEAFFGQGTRLTVV.